This TCR beta chain came from a study of T cells in severe cutaneous drug reactions. The CDR3 covers 15 residues. Germline lookup yields CDR1 MNHNY and CDR2 SVGAGI (reference sequence). The iRepertoire multiplex PCR system with TCR subtype-specific primers built both bulk and single-cell libraries. TCRdb re-called the multiplex PCR reads and shows each CDR3 protein once, DNA omitted. Here the sample table reports 20,000 to 25,000 distinct CDR3 sequences. The patients sequenced had a carbamazepine-induced Stevens-Johnson syndrome or toxic epidermal necrolysis reaction. Judged by frequency, this clonotype is medium-sized.

This clonotype was sampled from a human donor with toxic epidermal necrolysis, a severe cutaneous drug reaction. V gene TRBV6-6 combines with J gene TRBJ1-1. Sequenced sample: PBMCs. This chain's CDR3 is CASSYLGTMGTEAFF.